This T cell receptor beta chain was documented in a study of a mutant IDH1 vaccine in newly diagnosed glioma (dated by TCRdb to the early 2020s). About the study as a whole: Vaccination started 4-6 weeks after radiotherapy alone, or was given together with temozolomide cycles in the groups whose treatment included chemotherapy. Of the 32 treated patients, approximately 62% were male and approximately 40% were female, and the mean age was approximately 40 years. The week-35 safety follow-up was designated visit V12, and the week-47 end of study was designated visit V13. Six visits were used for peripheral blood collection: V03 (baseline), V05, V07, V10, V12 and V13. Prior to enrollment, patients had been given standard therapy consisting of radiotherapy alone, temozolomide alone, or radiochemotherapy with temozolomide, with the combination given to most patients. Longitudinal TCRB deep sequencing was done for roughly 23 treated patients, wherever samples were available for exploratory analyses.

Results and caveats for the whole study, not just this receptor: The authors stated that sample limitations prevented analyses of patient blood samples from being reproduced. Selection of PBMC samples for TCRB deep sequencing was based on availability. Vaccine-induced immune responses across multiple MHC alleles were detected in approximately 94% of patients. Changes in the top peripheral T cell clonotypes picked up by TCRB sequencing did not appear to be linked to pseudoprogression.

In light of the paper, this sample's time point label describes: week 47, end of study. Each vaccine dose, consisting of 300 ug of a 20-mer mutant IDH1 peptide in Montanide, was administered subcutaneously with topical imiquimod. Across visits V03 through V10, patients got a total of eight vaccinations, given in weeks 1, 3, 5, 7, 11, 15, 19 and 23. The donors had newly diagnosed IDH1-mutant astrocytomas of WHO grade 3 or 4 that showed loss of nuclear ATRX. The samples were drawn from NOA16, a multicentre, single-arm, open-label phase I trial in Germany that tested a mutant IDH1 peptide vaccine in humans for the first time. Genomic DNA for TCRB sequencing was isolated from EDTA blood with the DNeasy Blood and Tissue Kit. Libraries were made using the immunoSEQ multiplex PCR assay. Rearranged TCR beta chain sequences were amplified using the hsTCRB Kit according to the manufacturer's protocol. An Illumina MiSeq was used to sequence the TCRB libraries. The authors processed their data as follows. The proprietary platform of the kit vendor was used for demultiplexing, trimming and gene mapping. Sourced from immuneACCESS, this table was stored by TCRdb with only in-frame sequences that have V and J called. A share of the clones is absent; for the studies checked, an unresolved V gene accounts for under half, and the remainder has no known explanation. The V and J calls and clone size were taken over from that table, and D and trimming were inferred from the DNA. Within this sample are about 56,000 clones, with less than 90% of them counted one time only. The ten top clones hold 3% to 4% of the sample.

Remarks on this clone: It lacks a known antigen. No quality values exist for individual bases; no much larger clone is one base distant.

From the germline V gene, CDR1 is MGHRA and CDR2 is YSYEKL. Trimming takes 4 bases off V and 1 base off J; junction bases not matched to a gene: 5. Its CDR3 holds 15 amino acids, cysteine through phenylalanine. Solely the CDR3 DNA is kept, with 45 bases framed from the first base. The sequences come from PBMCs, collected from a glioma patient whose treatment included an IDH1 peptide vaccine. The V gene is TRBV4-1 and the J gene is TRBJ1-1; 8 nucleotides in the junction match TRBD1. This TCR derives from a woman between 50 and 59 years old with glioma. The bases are TGCGCCAGCAGCCGTCCCGGGACAGGGAACACTGAAGCTTTCTTT. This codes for CASSRPGTGNTEAFF.